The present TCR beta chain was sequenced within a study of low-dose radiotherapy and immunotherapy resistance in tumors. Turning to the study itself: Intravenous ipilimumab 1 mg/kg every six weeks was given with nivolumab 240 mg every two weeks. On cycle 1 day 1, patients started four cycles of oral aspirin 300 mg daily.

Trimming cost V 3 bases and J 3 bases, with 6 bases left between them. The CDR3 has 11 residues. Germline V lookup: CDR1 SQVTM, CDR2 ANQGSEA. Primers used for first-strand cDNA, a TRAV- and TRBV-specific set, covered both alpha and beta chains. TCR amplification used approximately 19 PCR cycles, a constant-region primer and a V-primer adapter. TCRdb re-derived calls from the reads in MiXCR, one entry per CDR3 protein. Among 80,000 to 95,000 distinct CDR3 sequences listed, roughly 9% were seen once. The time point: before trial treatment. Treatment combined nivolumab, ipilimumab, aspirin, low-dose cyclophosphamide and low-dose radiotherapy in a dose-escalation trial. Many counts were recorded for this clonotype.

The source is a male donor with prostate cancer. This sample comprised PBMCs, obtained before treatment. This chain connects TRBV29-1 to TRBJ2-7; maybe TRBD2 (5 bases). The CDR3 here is CSVDEGYEQYF. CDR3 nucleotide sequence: TGCAGCGTTGACGAGGGCTACGAGCAGTACTTC.